The entry below gives a single T cell receptor (beta chain) sequence along with its context. V was trimmed by 3 bases and J by 5 bases, leaving 19 bases between them. Per germline, CDR1 KGHSH and CDR2 LQKENI. The CDR3 covers 17 residues. The record originates from a study of T-cell reconstitution after alpha-beta-depleted transplantation in children. Unique molecular identifiers tagged the TCRbeta library. TCRdb re-called the PCR reads through MiXCR, storing one row per CDR3 protein. The data show just under 550,000 distinct CDR3 sequences, with around 17% seen just once and 3.3% held by the top ten. Sequencing used PBMCs from the stem cell graft donor, obtained from the stem cell graft. This TCR was sampled from a human donor who donated a stem cell graft to a child with acute lymphoblastic leukemia. The J gene is TRBJ2-2, the V gene TRBV18, with TRBD1 as a possible D gene (6 bases). CDR3 protein: CASSPLDSPWGTGELFF. In DNA, the CDR3 is TGTGCCAGCTCACCCTTGGACAGCCCCTGGGGAACCGGGGAGCTGTTTTTT.